Listed below are T cell receptor beta chains from one sample, sequenced in a study of cytomegalovirus exposure and HLA in healthy donors. Assay used: immunoSEQ multiplex PCR; TCRdb lists only in-frame clones, some missing. Here the sample spans about 160,000 clones, 70% to 85% being singletons. What was sequenced was PBMCs. These TCRs come from a man aged 45-65 years in good health and CMV-seropositive. CDR3s include the opening cysteine and the closing phenylalanine or tryptophan.

V gene	J gene	CDR3 protein
TRBV5-4	TRBJ2-2	CASSSGLAGFTGELFF
TRBV19	TRBJ2-5	CASSISRLAGGPRETQYF
TRBV27	TRBJ2-5	CASSPREKETQYF
TRBV11-1	TRBJ1-2	CARTGTKGGYTF
TRBV10-3	TRBJ2-3	CAISESLASTDTQYF
TRBV5-6	TRBJ1-1	CASSFGGGTEAFF
TRBV2	TRBJ1-3	CARSSQGASGNTIYF
TRBV6-5	TRBJ1-4	CASSYTGLPNEKLFF
TRBV15	TRBJ2-1	CATSRDARSPTLFF
TRBV5-6	TRBJ2-5	CASNLPGQIQETQYF
TRBV18	TRBJ2-6	CASSPDRTGALFLTF
TRBV5-1	TRBJ2-2	CASSHRSDRARTGELFF
TRBV10-2	TRBJ1-5	CASSEPARGGNQPQHF
TRBV29-1	TRBJ2-5	CSVYRAQETQYF
TRBV18	TRBJ2-5	CASSYKDSQETQYF
TRBV18	TRBJ2-7	CASSPSAYEQYF
TRBV5-5	TRBJ1-2	CASSYTGDLEGYTF
TRBV5-4	TRBJ2-4	CASSTKQGPENIQYF
TRBV7-2	TRBJ2-1	CASRPEPLAGVGQFF
TRBV18	TRBJ1-5	CASSPAGTGSLQPQHF
TRBV18	TRBJ2-1	CASSPPETGLRSYNEQFF
TRBV6-5	TRBJ2-3	CASSYLGSGTADTQYF
TRBV18	TRBJ2-7	CASSPIQDRANEQYF
TRBV2	TRBJ2-3	CASTQLRGDTQYF
TRBV9	TRBJ1-5	CASSPGVGQGYQPQHF
TRBV7-7	TRBJ1-5	CASSLNAGNPQHF
TRBV19	TRBJ1-5	CASSIGQTNQPQHF
TRBV19	TRBJ2-1	CASSFRDSYNEQFF
TRBV2	TRBJ2-3	CASTGGDTQYF
TRBV30	TRBJ1-1	CAWSGDRVAFF
TRBV7-9	TRBJ2-1	CASTLSGKRDNEQFF
TRBV27	TRBJ2-4	CASSLYSGGPKNIQYF
TRBV23-1	TRBJ1-3	CASSQVGVSGNTIYF
TRBV6-5	TRBJ1-2	CASTRGGSGYGYTF
TRBV5-1	TRBJ2-1	CASSLLDEQFF
TRBV5-1	TRBJ1-1	CASSRELTGWAEAFF
TRBV19	TRBJ2-2	CAGKEGPTTPGELFF
TRBV18	TRBJ2-7	CASSPRQGPYEQYF
TRBV19	TRBJ1-3	CASKGSSSGNTIYF
TRBV2	TRBJ2-5	CASSEGTHQETQYF
TRBV14	TRBJ1-2	CASSQAGTPYGYTF
TRBV19	TRBJ2-5	CASTPSTGIETQYF
TRBV2	TRBJ1-1	CASTYREMNTEAFF